Following are 15 T cell receptor beta chains from one sample sequenced in a study of blood T cell repertoires in COVID-19. The table came from immunoSEQ multiplex PCR; TCRdb's copy has only in-frame clones and leaves some out. The table shows tens of thousands of clones, with about 90% occurring only once. Material: peripheral blood. These receptors were obtained from a human donor in a cohort sampled during active COVID-19.

The V gene is TRBV27, the J gene TRBJ1-5, with TRBD1 matching over 10 bases. J was trimmed by 11 bases and V by 2 bases; bases with no gene match: 6. The CDR3 spans 14 residues. CDR1 and CDR2 from the germline V gene are MNHEY and SMNVEV (reference sequence). The CDR3 sequence is CASSLDRGRGAQHF. The CDR3 nucleotides are TGTGCCAGCAGTTTAGACAGGGGGCGCGGGGCCCAGCATTTT.

This clone came up a few times. This chain joins TRBV5-1 and TRBJ2-1, with TRBD2 matching 7 bases. V shed 3 bases, J shed 5 bases, and the junction held 8 bases outside the gene matches. Germline assignment: CDR1 SGHRS and CDR2 YFSETQ. There are 15 residues in the CDR3. In DNA, the CDR3 is TGCGCCAGCAGCTCCGGGACTAACTTTGACAATGAGCAGTTCTTC. Translation: CASSSGTNFDNEQFF. Combining the CDR3 with reference TRBV5-1 and TRBJ2-1 gives the whole variable domain KAGVTQTPRYLIKTRGQQVTLSCSPISGHRSVSWYQQTPGQGLQFLFEYFSETQRNKGNFPGRFSGRQFSNSRSEMNVSTLELGDSALYLCASSSGTNFDNEQFFGPGTRLTVL.

This clone was observed a handful of times. This CDR3 reads CASSRTGSNYEQYF. DNA of the CDR3: TGTGCCAGCAGCAGGACAGGGAGCAACTACGAGCAGTACTTC. V usage is TRBV2 and J usage is TRBJ2-7; 8 bases are a match to TRBD1. Germline CDR1 SNHLY, CDR2 FYNNEI. The V gene end was trimmed by 6 bases and the J gene end by 3 bases; junction bases not matched to a gene: 7. The CDR3 spans 14 residues.

In this sample, this clone turned up once. V is TRBV5-1 and J is TRBJ2-1, with TRBD2 identical over 10 bases. V trimming: 4 bases; J trimming: 4 bases; junction bases outside the gene matches: 5. Germline lookup yields CDR1 SGHRS and CDR2 YFSETQ. The CDR3 contains 15 residues. Here the CDR3 DNA reads TGCGCCAGCAGCATTAGCGGGAGGTGGTACAATGAGCAGTTCTTC. Protein: CASSISGRWYNEQFF.

By sample share, this clone is medium-sized. This chain uses TRBV5-1 with TRBJ2-2, with 11 bases matching TRBD2. The CDR3 contains 17 residues. Germline CDR1 is SGHRS and CDR2 is YFSETQ. V lost 3 bases, J lost 3 bases, and 7 bases stayed unmatched. The CDR3: CASSYLPGLADTGELFF. The CDR3 nucleotides read TGCGCCAGCAGCTATCTCCCGGGACTAGCGGACACCGGGGAGCTGTTTTTT.

The chain combines TRBV19 with TRBJ2-1; 12 nucleotides match TRBD2. The CDR3 is 13 residues long. The germline CDR1 and CDR2 sequences are LNHDA and SQIVND (reference sequence). The V and J ends lost 11 bases and 9 bases, in that order; junction bases with no gene match: 8. This chain's CDR3 is CAVTSGRWGEQFF. In nucleotides, the CDR3 is TGTGCCGTGACTAGCGGGAGATGGGGTGAGCAGTTCTTC.

This clone came up once. The chain employs TRBV29-1 and TRBJ2-1; the D is unclear. Trimming took off 8 bases at V and 4 bases at J, with 9 bases between the two ends. Germline loops: CDR1 SQVTM, CDR2 ANQGSEA. The CDR3 has 11 amino acids. The CDR3 sequence: CSCGEYNEQFF. Written as DNA, the CDR3 is TGCAGCTGTGGAGAATACAATGAGCAGTTCTTC.

The chain employs TRBV25-1 and TRBJ1-2, with 8 bases identical to TRBD1. The germline V gene encodes CDR1 MGHDK and CDR2 SYGVNS. The CDR3 spans 13 residues. V gave up 1 base and J gave up 8 bases; unmatched junction bases: 3. This chain's CDR3 is CASSESGGKGYTF. Here the CDR3 DNA reads TGTGCCAGCAGTGAATCAGGGGGCAAAGGCTACACCTTC.

V and J are TRBV29-1 and TRBJ2-2; D call uncertain. Germline V gene data show CDR1 as SQVTM and CDR2 as ANQGSEA. The CDR3 length is 11 residues. V shed 4 bases and J shed 4 bases, with 4 bases lying between them. In nucleotides, the CDR3 is TGCAGCGTTGGGAGCACCGGGGAGCTGTTTTTT. Its protein is CSVGSTGELFF.

The chain employs TRBV11-2 and TRBJ2-7; no firm D call. CDR1 SGHAT and CDR2 FQNNGV come from the germline V gene. The CDR3 sequence is 14 residues long. The V end was cut by 1 base, the J end by 6 bases, with 13 bases between. CDR3 nucleotides: TGTGCCAGCAGCTTAGTGCCCCATCGGAGCGAGCAGTACTTC. It yields the protein CASSLVPHRSEQYF.

The chain joins TRBV6-5 to TRBJ1-1; no reliable D call. The CDR3 is made up of 14 amino acids. Germline CDR1 MNHEY, CDR2 SVGAGI. V was trimmed by 2 bases and J by 1 base, leaving 8 bases between them. This chain's CDR3 is CASSYTSTNTEAFF. The CDR3 DNA reads TGTGCCAGCAGTTACACCAGTACGAACACTGAAGCTTTCTTT.

The chain has TRBV5-4 and TRBJ2-1; 11 nucleotides match TRBD2. J lost 2 bases, V lost 4 bases, and 2 bases had no gene match. This CDR3 comprises 15 residues. The V gene's germline CDR1 is SGHNT and CDR2 YYREEE (reference sequence). CDR3 sequence (DNA): TGTGCCAGCAGCAGTAGCGGGGGGGCCTACAATGAGCAGTTCTTC. Its protein product is CASSSSGGAYNEQFF. The full variable domain, its missing parts supplied by reference TRBV5-4 and TRBJ2-1, is ETGVTQSPTHLIKTRGQQVTLRCSSQSGHNTVSWYQQALGQGPQFIFQYYREEENGRGNFPPRFSGLQFPNYSSELNVNALELDDSALYLCASSSSGGAYNEQFFGPGTRLTVL.

This clone appeared once. This chain links TRBV10-3 with TRBJ2-5, with D hard to call. The CDR3 length is 13 residues. Germline CDR1 reads ENHRY; CDR2 reads SYGVKD. Trimming shortened V by 4 bases and J by 9 bases, and 15 bases separated the two germline ends. The CDR3 protein is CAISGPSSAAQYF. The CDR3 nucleotides read TGTGCCATCAGTGGCCCCTCCTCGGCGGCCCAGTACTTC.

This clone came up once. The rearrangement links TRBV29-1 to TRBJ1-1, with D tentatively TRBD1 (5 bases). The CDR3 length is 13 residues. V lost 3 bases to trimming and J lost 4 bases, with 12 bases between them. The germline gives CDR1 SQVTM, CDR2 ANQGSEA. CDR3 residues: CSVDPAGGTEAFF. For the CDR3, the DNA is TGCAGCGTTGATCCCGCGGGGGGCACTGAAGCTTTCTTT.

This chain connects TRBV4-1 to TRBJ1-2; 8 positions agree with TRBD1. V lost 0 bases, J lost 4 bases, and 10 bases stayed unmatched. Germline CDR1 reads MGHRA; CDR2 reads YSYEKL. This CDR3 spans 17 amino acids. In nucleotides, the CDR3 is TGCGCCAGCAGCCAAGAATTTGGACAGGGTCGGCGCTATGGCTACACCTTC. It specifies CASSQEFGQGRRYGYTF.